The rows below give T cell receptor beta chains drawn from one sample of a study of beta chain features in type 1 diabetes. Profiled with immunoSEQ multiplex PCR; TCRdb holds only in-frame clones, not every one. The sample consists of roughly 500,000 clones, more than 9.5% of them appearing once. The sample was naive CD4+ T cells from blood. All receptors come from a young woman in good health. Each CDR3 is given with its conserved first and last residue. Each record gives: V gene, D gene, J gene, CDR3 length, clone size, CDR3 protein, CDR3 DNA. The D gene is left open where the match is weak. Clone size is stated in some rows and not others, as once, few, many or a class when expanded.

TRBV5-6,.,TRBJ1-5,8,few,CGGRPQHF,TGTGGGGGCCGGCCCCAGCATTTT
TRBV25-1,.,TRBJ1-4,15,.,CASSEGRRTNEKLFF,TGTGCCAGCAGTGAAGGGAGACGGACTAATGAAAAACTGTTTTTT
TRBV20-1,.,TRBJ2-5,11,few,CSARHGETQYF,TGCAGTGCTAGACACGGGGAGACCCAGTACTTC
TRBV6-1,.,TRBJ2-1,13,.,CASKMGSDNEQFF,TGTGCCAGCAAGATGGGAAGCGACAATGAGCAGTTCTTC
TRBV29-1,.,TRBJ1-5,14,.,CSVSSGPADQPQHF,TGCAGCGTCTCGTCGGGGCCGGCGGATCAGCCCCAGCATTTT
TRBV11-2,.,TRBJ2-5,15,few,CASSLGLRDPETQYF,TGTGCCAGCAGCTTAGGGCTTAGGGATCCAGAGACCCAGTACTTC
TRBV29-1,.,TRBJ2-1,12,.,CSVGTERNEQFF,TGCAGCGTTGGGACGGAAAGAAATGAGCAGTTCTTC
TRBV6-6,.,TRBJ2-5,12,.,CASSYFGETQYF,TGTGCCAGCAGTTACTTTGGGGAGACCCAGTACTTC
TRBV7-2,.,TRBJ2-3,12,few,CASSLLRDGRSF,TGTGCCAGCAGTCTTTTACGGGACGGACGATCTTTT
TRBV5-4,.,TRBJ2-7,13,.,CASSFGTAIGQYF,TGTGCCAGCAGCTTCGGGACCGCCATTGGGCAGTACTTC
TRBV14,.,TRBJ2-1,12,many,CASSQNHNEQFF,TGTGCCAGCAGCCAGAACCACAATGAGCAGTTCTTC
TRBV7-2,TRBD1,TRBJ1-6,14,.,CASSPDRGLSPLHF,TGTGCCAGCAGCCCCGACAGGGGGCTTTCACCCCTCCACTTT
TRBV7-8,TRBD1,TRBJ1-2,12,few,CASSFAGTGNTF,TGTGCCAGCAGCTTCGCAGGGACAGGGAATACCTTC
TRBV18,TRBD1,TRBJ2-7,15,.,CASSRGQGAFYEQYF,TGTGCCAGCTCACGAGGACAGGGGGCCTTCTACGAGCAGTACTTC
TRBV27,.,TRBJ2-3,12,few,CASSPSGDTQYF,TGTGCCAGCAGTCCCTCAGGAGATACGCAGTATTTT
TRBV15,.,TRBJ2-2,16,few,CATSRGDGRDTGELFF,TGTGCCACCAGCAGAGGGGACGGAAGGGACACCGGGGAGCTGTTTTTT
TRBV30,.,TRBJ2-7,12,.,CAWSRIGYEQYF,TGTGCCTGGAGTCGTATTGGTTACGAGCAGTACTTC
TRBV7-9,.,TRBJ2-2,13,.,CASSLTATGELFF,TGTGCCAGCAGCTTAACAGCAACCGGGGAGCTGTTTTTT
TRBV5-8,TRBD1,TRBJ2-1,15,.,CASSPRQGAEVEQFF,TGTGCCAGCAGTCCTCGACAGGGGGCAGAGGTTGAGCAGTTCTTC
TRBV23-1,.,TRBJ1-1,13,.,CASSRRVNTEAFF,TGCGCCAGCAGTCGAAGGGTAAACACTGAAGCTTTCTTT
TRBV30,.,TRBJ1-4,11,few,CAWSVGEKLFF,TGTGCCTGGAGTGTGGGGGAAAAACTGTTTTTT
TRBV9,TRBD2,TRBJ2-5,17,.,CASSISTGTSAQETQYF,TGTGCCAGCAGCATAAGTACCGGGACTAGCGCCCAAGAGACCCAGTACTTC